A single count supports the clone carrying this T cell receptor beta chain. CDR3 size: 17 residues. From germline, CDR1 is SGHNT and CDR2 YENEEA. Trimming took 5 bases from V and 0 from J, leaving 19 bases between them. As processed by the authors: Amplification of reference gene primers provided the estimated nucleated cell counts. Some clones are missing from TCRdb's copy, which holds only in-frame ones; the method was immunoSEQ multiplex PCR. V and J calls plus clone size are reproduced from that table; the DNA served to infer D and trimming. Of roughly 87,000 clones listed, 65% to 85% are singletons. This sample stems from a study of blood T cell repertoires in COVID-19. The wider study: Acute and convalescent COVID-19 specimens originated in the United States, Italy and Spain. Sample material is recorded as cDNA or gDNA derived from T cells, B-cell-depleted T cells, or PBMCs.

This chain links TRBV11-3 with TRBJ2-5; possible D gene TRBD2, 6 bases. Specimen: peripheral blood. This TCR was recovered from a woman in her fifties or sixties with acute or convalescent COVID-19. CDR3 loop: CASSPGRRQSHQETQYF. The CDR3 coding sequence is TGTGCCAGCAGCCCCGGGAGAAGACAATCACACCAAGAGACCCAGTACTTC.